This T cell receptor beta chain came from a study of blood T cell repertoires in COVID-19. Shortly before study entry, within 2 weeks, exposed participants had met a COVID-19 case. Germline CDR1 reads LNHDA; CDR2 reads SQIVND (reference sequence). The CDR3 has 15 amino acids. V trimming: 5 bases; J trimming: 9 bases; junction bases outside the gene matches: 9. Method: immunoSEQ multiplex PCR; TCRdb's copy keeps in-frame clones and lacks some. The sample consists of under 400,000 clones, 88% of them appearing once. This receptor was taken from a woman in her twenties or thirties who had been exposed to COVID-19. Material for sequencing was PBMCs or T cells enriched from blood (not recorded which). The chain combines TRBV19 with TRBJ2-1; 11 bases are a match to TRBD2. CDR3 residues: CASSELAGGRGEQFF. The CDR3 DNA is TGTGCCAGTAGTGAGCTAGCGGGAGGAAGGGGTGAGCAGTTCTTC.